A selection of T cell receptor beta chains follows, all from one sample in a study of cytomegalovirus exposure and HLA in healthy donors. Method: immunoSEQ multiplex PCR; TCRdb's copy keeps in-frame clones and lacks some. The data contain about 150,000 clones, 74% of them seen just once; the ten biggest clones take up 3.5% to 5%. Sequenced input: PBMCs. The source of these receptors is a young man in good health and CMV-seropositive. CDR3s include the opening cysteine and the closing phenylalanine or tryptophan. A D gene is named only where the DNA matches it firmly. A row's size may be missing; if present it is once, few, many or a size class.

J gene: TRBJ1-4; D gene: TRBD1; V gene: TRBV6-6; clone size: few; CDR3 protein: CASSYHTTGPDEKLFF; CDR3 DNA: TGTGCCAGCAGCTACCATACGACAGGGCCGGATGAAAAACTGTTTTTT
J gene: TRBJ2-5; D gene: TRBD1; V gene: TRBV19; clone size: NA; CDR3 protein: CASRWDSSRRETQYF; CDR3 DNA: TGTGCCAGTAGATGGGACAGTTCGAGGAGAGAGACCCAGTACTTC
J gene: TRBJ2-3; D gene: NA; V gene: TRBV6-6; clone size: NA; CDR3 protein: CASSNTNTDTQYF; CDR3 DNA: TGTGCCAGCAGCAATACTAATACAGATACGCAGTATTTT
J gene: TRBJ2-1; D gene: NA; V gene: TRBV5-1; clone size: NA; CDR3 protein: CASSATGFGGGSYNEQFF; CDR3 DNA: TGCGCCAGCAGCGCGACGGGCTTCGGGGGTGGCTCCTACAATGAGCAGTTCTTC
J gene: TRBJ2-4; D gene: TRBD2; V gene: TRBV7-2; clone size: NA; CDR3 protein: CASSLPRTSGIQAKNIQYF; CDR3 DNA: TGTGCCAGCAGCTTACCCAGGACTAGCGGGATTCAAGCCAAAAACATTCAGTACTTC
J gene: TRBJ2-7; D gene: NA; V gene: TRBV6-5; clone size: NA; CDR3 protein: CASRRAGGPNEQYF; CDR3 DNA: TGTGCCAGCCGGAGGGCAGGGGGTCCCAACGAGCAGTACTTC
J gene: TRBJ2-1; D gene: TRBD2; V gene: TRBV27; clone size: NA; CDR3 protein: CASSLAGGYNEQFF; CDR3 DNA: TGTGCCAGCAGTTTAGCGGGGGGCTACAATGAGCAGTTCTTC
J gene: TRBJ2-1; D gene: TRBD1; V gene: TRBV6-5; clone size: NA; CDR3 protein: CASGRGSSYNEQFF; CDR3 DNA: TGTGCCAGCGGCAGGGGGAGCTCCTACAATGAGCAGTTCTTC
J gene: TRBJ1-1; D gene: TRBD1; V gene: TRBV19; clone size: NA; CDR3 protein: CASSSLEGQMNTEAFF; CDR3 DNA: TGTGCCAGTAGTTCCTTGGAGGGACAGATGAACACTGAAGCTTTCTTT
J gene: TRBJ2-3; D gene: TRBD1; V gene: TRBV5-1; clone size: NA; CDR3 protein: CASRNQDRGKGTDTQYF; CDR3 DNA: TGCGCCAGCAGAAACCAGGACAGGGGTAAGGGCACAGATACGCAGTATTTT